The rows below give T cell receptor beta chains drawn from one sample of a study of cytomegalovirus exposure and HLA in healthy donors. TCRdb keeps only in-frame clones here, not all; method: immunoSEQ multiplex PCR. The data hold around 190,000 clones, with around 75% observed a single time. The material sequenced was PBMCs. The receptors here all came from a woman aged 50 to 65 in good health and CMV-seronegative. Each CDR3 is given with its conserved first and last residue. The D gene is left open where the match is weak. Size is omitted from some rows. Given values are once, few, many or a class for expanded clones.

cdr3_nt,cdr3_aa,clone_size,d_call,v_call,j_call
TGTGCCAGCAGCTACGGACTAGCGGGAAGCAATGAGCAGTTCTTC,CASSYGLAGSNEQFF,NA,TRBD2,TRBV13,TRBJ2-1
TGTGCCAGCAGAACCGGGACTCACTCTGGAAACACCATATATTTT,CASRTGTHSGNTIYF,NA,NA,TRBV28,TRBJ1-3
TGTGCCAGCAGTGAAGGGGTGTCTGTGAGGCTCGGCTTC,CASSEGVSVRLGF,NA,NA,TRBV2,TRBJ2-7
TGTGCCAGCTCAACCCGCGGGGAATCAACTGAGCAGTTCTTC,CASSTRGESTEQFF,NA,NA,TRBV18,TRBJ2-1
TGTGCCAGTAGTATAGTGGAGGGGCAGGGGGCCTATGGCTACACCTTC,CASSIVEGQGAYGYTF,NA,TRBD1,TRBV19,TRBJ1-2
TGTGCCAGACTACTCCGGGACAGGGAAGGGACCCAGTACTTC,CARLLRDREGTQYF,NA,TRBD1,TRBV6-6,TRBJ2-5
TGTGCTAGTGGTTTGGAGCGCACTAATGAAAAACTGTTTTTT,CASGLERTNEKLFF,few,NA,TRBV12-5,TRBJ1-4
TGTGCCAGCTCACCCCGTACTCCCGGGACCGGGGAGCTGTTTTTT,CASSPRTPGTGELFF,NA,NA,TRBV18,TRBJ2-2
TGTGCCAGCAGCCTGGACGGGTATGGCAATCAGCCCCAGCATTTT,CASSLDGYGNQPQHF,NA,NA,TRBV5-8,TRBJ1-5
TGTGCCAGCAGCTCCGGACAGCCTCCAGATACGCAGTATTTT,CASSSGQPPDTQYF,NA,NA,TRBV11-3,TRBJ2-3
TGTGCCAGCTCACCAATAGCGGGGGACCTCTACAATGAGCAGTTCTTC,CASSPIAGDLYNEQFF,NA,TRBD2,TRBV18,TRBJ2-1
TGTGCCAGCAGCCAAGAGCCCCGGCAGCCCCAGCATTTT,CASSQEPRQPQHF,few,NA,TRBV4-2,TRBJ1-5
TGTGCCAGCAGCCGCGTCCGGGGGGGGGCCGGTGAGCAGTTCTTC,CASSRVRGGAGEQFF,NA,TRBD2,TRBV11-3,TRBJ2-1
TGTGCCAGCAGCCACGGGACTAGCGGTGGGGATACGCAGTATTTT,CASSHGTSGGDTQYF,NA,TRBD2,TRBV13,TRBJ2-3
TGTGCCAGCAGTTCCGGGGGGCAGGGCTCTGGAAACACCATATATTTT,CASSSGGQGSGNTIYF,NA,NA,TRBV28,TRBJ1-3
TGTGCCAGCAGCTCCCAGGGGACTAGCAATGAGCAGTTCTTC,CASSSQGTSNEQFF,once,TRBD2,TRBV7-9,TRBJ2-1
TGTGCCAGTAGTACAGGGACTAGGATAGGCAATCAGCCCCAGCATTTT,CASSTGTRIGNQPQHF,NA,NA,TRBV19,TRBJ1-5
TGTGCCAGCAGCCCGAGACAGGGGGCGCGGGATCAGCCCCAGCATTTT,CASSPRQGARDQPQHF,NA,TRBD1,TRBV28,TRBJ1-5
TGTGCCAGCAGTTACGGGGGCGGGGGGCTTCACAATGAGCAGTTCTTC,CASSYGGGGLHNEQFF,NA,TRBD2,TRBV6-6,TRBJ2-1